Below, 14 T cell receptor beta chains from the same sample are listed, as sequenced in a study of blood T cell repertoires in COVID-19. Profiling relied on immunoSEQ multiplex PCR, and the TCRdb table lists in-frame clones only, not all of them. Of approximately 300,000 clones in the sample, 86% were seen once. Material: PBMCs or T cells enriched from blood (not recorded which). Receptor source: a woman aged 18 to 35 who had recovered from COVID-19.

A single count supports this clone. This sequence joins TRBV5-4 and TRBJ1-2; D possibly corresponds to TRBD1 (6 bases). Germline V CDR1 and CDR2: SGHNT, YYREEE (reference sequence). The germline V and J ends were trimmed by 6 bases and 4 bases, with 19 bases remaining between them. The CDR3 loop spans 15 amino acids. The CDR3 nucleotides read TGTGCCAGCATCCAACTGGGACAAGAGGGCTATGGCTACACCTTC. It specifies CASIQLGQEGYGYTF.

This sequence joins TRBV7-6 and TRBJ2-3, with a tentative D call TRBD2 (5 bases). From germline, CDR1 is SGHVS and CDR2 FNYEAQ. V was shortened by 5 bases and J by 0 bases, with 15 bases between the two germline ends. The CDR3 contains 16 residues. The CDR3 sequence: CASSPGGGFSTDTQYF. CDR3 bases: TGTGCCAGCAGCCCTGGAGGCGGGTTTAGCACAGATACGCAGTATTTT.

The chain uses TRBV7-3 and TRBJ2-1; tentative D call: TRBD2 (6 bases). The V and J ends lost 5 bases and 10 bases respectively, with 18 bases between them. The CDR3 has 14 residues. Germline V gives CDR1 SGHTA, CDR2 FQGTGA. CDR3 loop: CASSPIGLHVEQFF. The CDR3 coding sequence is TGTGCCAGCAGCCCGATAGGACTACACGTAGAGCAGTTCTTC.

V gene TRBV2 combines with J gene TRBJ1-4; the match to TRBD1 covers 7 bases. Germline CDR1 SNHLY, CDR2 FYNNEI. The ends lost 4 bases at V and 0 bases at J; junction bases unmatched: 2. CDR3 length equals 15 residues. CDR3 DNA: TGTGCCAGCAGTGGACAGGGCTCAACTAATGAAAAACTGTTTTTT. This encodes CASSGQGSTNEKLFF.

The chain has TRBV5-1 and TRBJ2-5; D may be TRBD1 (5 bases). The CDR3 extends over 14 amino acids. Germline V gives CDR1 SGHRS, CDR2 YFSETQ. Between the trimmed V and J ends, which lost 4 bases and 1 base, there was a span of 11 bases. The DNA for the CDR3 is TGCGCCAGCAGCAAAGACAGTTCCCAAGAGACCCAGTACTTC. It translates to CASSKDSSQETQYF.

The gene calls are TRBV5-1 and TRBJ2-5, with 8 bases identical to TRBD2. This CDR3 has 14 residues. Per the germline V gene, CDR1 is SGHRS and CDR2 is YFSETQ. Germline trimming cut 5 bases from V and 1 base from J; bases unmatched to any gene: 4. The CDR3 spells CASRRTSSQETQYF. The CDR3 DNA sequence: TGCGCCAGCAGACGGACTAGCAGCCAAGAGACCCAGTACTTC.

The chain recombines TRBV29-1 with TRBJ2-1; 8 nucleotides agree with TRBD2. Germline V CDR1 and CDR2: SQVTM, ANQGSEA. Trimming took 8 bases from V and 1 from J; bases not matched to a gene: 7. This CDR3 region has 14 residues. The CDR3 region is CSTYRGGSYNEQFF. CDR3 in DNA: TGCAGCACCTACCGGGGGGGGTCCTACAATGAGCAGTTCTTC.

The chain joins TRBV5-1 to TRBJ1-6, with a possible D match to TRBD1 (5 bases). CDR3 length: 13 amino acids. Trimming took 9 bases from V and 7 from J, leaving 14 bases between them. Germline CDR1 and CDR2: SGHRS and YFSETQ. DNA for the CDR3: TGCGCCACCTCCAGGGAGGAGAATTCACCCCTCCACTTT. It translates to CATSREENSPLHF.

A few counts support this clone. This chain uses TRBV28 with TRBJ2-7; a weak D match, TRBD2 (6 bases). The germline V and J ends were trimmed by 2 bases and 0 bases, with 17 bases remaining between them. The CDR3 totals 17 residues. Per germline, CDR1 MDHEN and CDR2 SYDVKM. The CDR3, as DNA: TGTGCCAGCAGTTTAAGCCCATTGGACGGGAGCTCCTACGAGCAGTACTTC. Protein: CASSLSPLDGSSYEQYF. The whole variable domain, filled in from reference TRBV28 and TRBJ2-7, reads DVKVTQSSRYLVKRTGEKVFLECVQDMDHENMFWYRQDPGLGLRLIYFSYDVKMKEKGDIPEGYSVSREKKERFSLILESASTNQTSMYLCASSLSPLDGSSYEQYFGPGTRLTVT.

This clone was seen a single time. The chain has TRBV5-1 and TRBJ2-2; 7 bases map to TRBD1. The CDR3 has 15 amino acids. J lost 2 bases, V lost 4 bases, and 5 bases had no gene match. From germline, CDR1 is SGHRS and CDR2 YFSETQ. CDR3 nucleotides: TGCGCCAGCAGCGCCGGGACAGTTAACACCGGGGAGCTGTTTTTT. It codes for CASSAGTVNTGELFF.

This clone occurred once. The chain joins TRBV3-1 (or the pseudogene TRBV3-2) to TRBJ2-5; no firm D call. Germline V gene sequence: CDR1 LGHDT, CDR2 YNNKEL (reference sequence). CDR3 size: 16 residues. Trimming stripped 0 bases from V and 2 bases from J, with 13 bases between. The CDR3 reads CASSQDPTPPQETQYF. DNA of the CDR3: TGTGCCAGCAGCCAAGACCCTACCCCACCTCAAGAGACCCAGTACTTC.

Only one count was recorded for this clone. The genes are TRBV13 and TRBJ2-7; 9 bases agree with TRBD1. Germline V gene sequence: CDR1 PRHDT, CDR2 FYEKMQ (reference sequence). Trimming cost V 5 bases and J 5 bases; bases outside gene matches: 7. This CDR3 has 14 amino acids. CDR3 residues: CASSLVTGGHEQYF. The CDR3 nucleotides read TGTGCCAGCAGCCTTGTCACAGGGGGCCACGAGCAGTACTTC.

The chain has TRBV28 and TRBJ2-5, with D hard to call. The CDR3 spans 15 residues. Germline CDR1 MDHEN, CDR2 SYDVKM. V was clipped by 5 bases and J by 1 base, with 14 bases between them. DNA for the CDR3: TGTGCCAGCAGTGCCGGTTCCTTGCGCCAAGAGACCCAGTACTTC. Its translation is CASSAGSLRQETQYF.

This clone was observed a handful of times. The CDR3 protein is CASTRGQEDSPLHF. The CDR3 region has the DNA TGTGCCAGCACCCGGGGACAGGAAGATTCACCCCTCCACTTT. The chain recombines TRBV5-4 with TRBJ1-6, with 8 bases aligning to TRBD1. Trimming removed 6 bases from V and 8 bases from J; junction bases left unmatched: 7. The CDR3 runs to 14 residues. Looked up from germline, CDR1 is SGHNT and CDR2 is YYREEE (reference sequence).